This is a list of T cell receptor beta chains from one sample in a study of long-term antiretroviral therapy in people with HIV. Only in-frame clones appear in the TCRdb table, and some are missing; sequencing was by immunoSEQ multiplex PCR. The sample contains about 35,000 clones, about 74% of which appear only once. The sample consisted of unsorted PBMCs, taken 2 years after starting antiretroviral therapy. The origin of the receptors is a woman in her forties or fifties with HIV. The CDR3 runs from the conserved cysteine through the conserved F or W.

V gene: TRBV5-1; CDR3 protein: CASSLQGTDTQYF
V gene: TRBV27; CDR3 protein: CASSAGSGSSYEQYF
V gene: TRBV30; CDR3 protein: CAWSAQAPTKRTYEQYF
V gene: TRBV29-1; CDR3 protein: CSPDGTGKTYEQYF
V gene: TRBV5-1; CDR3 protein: CASSGQGFSNGYTF
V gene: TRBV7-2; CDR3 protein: CASSLEGLPEEQFF
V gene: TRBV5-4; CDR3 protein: CASSLFSSGGLYEQYF
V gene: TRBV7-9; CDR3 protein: CASSPTGRRGTDTQYF
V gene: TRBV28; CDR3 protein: CASSLGTGIVGTIYF
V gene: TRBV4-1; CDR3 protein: CASSLTGTFGYEQYF
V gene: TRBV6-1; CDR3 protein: CASQVGRGNTIYF
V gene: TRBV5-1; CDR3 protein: CASSKGQAYEQYF
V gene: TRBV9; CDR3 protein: CASSVGDRANSGANVLTF
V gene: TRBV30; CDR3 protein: CAWSNPPEGSSYGYTF
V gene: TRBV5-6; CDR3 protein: CASSLGAGPYEQYF
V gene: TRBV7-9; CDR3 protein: CASSSRYEQYF
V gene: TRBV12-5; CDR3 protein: CATKADGGGSTDTQYF
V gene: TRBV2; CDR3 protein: CASRGTVNQETQYF
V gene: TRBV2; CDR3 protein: CASSEGGLGGNTIYF
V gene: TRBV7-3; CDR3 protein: CASSLGRGRDTEAFF
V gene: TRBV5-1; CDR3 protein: CASSFQSSYNEQFF
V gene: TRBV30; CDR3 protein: CAWSPRQGVNTEAFF
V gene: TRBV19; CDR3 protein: CASSRLAGGSTDTQYF
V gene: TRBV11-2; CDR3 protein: CASSPLGGYYGYTF
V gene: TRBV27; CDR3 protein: CASSFWDRRYEQYF
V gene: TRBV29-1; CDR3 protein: CSVANTGELFF